These 18 T cell receptor beta chains were sequenced from one sample in a study of Ad26.COV2.S vaccination and SARS-CoV-2 variants. The data were produced by immunoSEQ multiplex PCR, yet TCRdb's version contains in-frame clones alone and is incomplete. The sample yields about 350,000 clones, approximately 90% seen once. The treatment: approximately 18 received Ad26.COV2.S at low or high dose, single or two shots; several received placebo; per-sample allocation not given. Sampling took place 63 days after the first vaccine or placebo injection. The input for sequencing was peripheral blood, taken in a trial of Ad26.COV2.S vaccine versus placebo. All receptors come from a person between 18 and 60 years old who received the Ad26.COV2.S COVID-19 vaccine or a placebo.

The rearrangement uses TRBV4-2 and TRBJ1-1; D gene uncertain. The V gene's germline CDR1 is LGHNA and CDR2 YNFKEQ. This CDR3 is 14 amino acids long. The ends were cut back, 4 bases at V and 0 bases at J, with 9 bases in the middle. The CDR3 bases are TGTGCCAGCAGCCCCGAGAGAGTGAACACTGAAGCTTTCTTT. Its protein is CASSPERVNTEAFF.

V usage is TRBV28 and J usage is TRBJ2-6; D remains ambiguous. There are 13 residues in the CDR3. From germline, CDR1 is MDHEN and CDR2 SYDVKM. V was clipped by 9 bases and J by 0 bases, with 6 bases between them. Here the CDR3 reads CASRLSGANVLTF. The CDR3 region has the DNA TGTGCCAGTAGACTCTCTGGGGCCAACGTCCTGACTTTC.

V and J are TRBV2 and TRBJ2-7, with 13 bases matching TRBD2. The germline V gene encodes CDR1 SNHLY and CDR2 FYNNEI. This CDR3 comprises 16 residues. After removal of 3 bases from V and 3 bases from J, the junction contained 5 bases not matched to a gene. The CDR3 DNA follows: TGTGCCAGCAGTGATATGGGACTAGCGGGAAGCTACGAGCAGTACTTC. Residues: CASSDMGLAGSYEQYF.

The rearrangement links TRBV5-1 to TRBJ1-1; 9 nucleotides align to TRBD1. The CDR3 is 14 residues long. Trimming cost V 4 bases and J 4 bases; bases outside gene matches: 5. Germline CDR1 reads SGHRS; CDR2 reads YFSETQ. CDR3 bases: TGCGCCAGCAGCGGGGGACAGGGTTTCACTGAAGCTTTCTTT. Its protein is CASSGGQGFTEAFF.

This clone has just one count. The genes are TRBV19 and TRBJ2-7, with TRBD2 matching 7 bases. CDR3 length equals 15 residues. Germline CDR1 reads LNHDA; CDR2 reads SQIVND (reference sequence). Trimming removed 0 bases from V and 3 bases from J; junction bases left unmatched: 5. The CDR3 sequence is CASSIDPGLVYEQYF. Written as DNA, the CDR3 is TGTGCCAGTAGTATAGACCCCGGACTAGTCTACGAGCAGTACTTC.

CDR3 residues: CASSLDWGTWGTGELFF. The CDR3 DNA reads as TGTGCCAGCAGCTTAGACTGGGGGACCTGGGGTACCGGGGAGCTGTTTTTT. The chain combines TRBV11-2 with TRBJ2-2, with D perhaps assigned TRBD1 or TRBD2 (5 bases each). Trimming stripped 0 bases from V and 5 bases from J, with 16 bases between. Looked up from germline, CDR1 is SGHAT and CDR2 is FQNNGV. The CDR3 sequence is 17 residues long.

The chain employs TRBV2 and TRBJ1-6, with unresolved D. In germline, CDR1 is SNHLY, CDR2 FYNNEI. Trimming pared 5 bases from V and 10 bases from J, leaving 12 bases between. This CDR3 contains 13 residues. CDR3 coding DNA: TGTGCCAGCAGTAGGCAGAATGAGTCACCCCTCCACTTT. Translation: CASSRQNESPLHF.

The chain couples TRBV29-1 to TRBJ1-5; maybe TRBD1 (6 bases). CDR1 and CDR2 from the germline V gene are SQVTM and ANQGSEA. The CDR3 consists of 13 residues. The ends were cut back, 4 bases at V and 5 bases at J, with 12 bases in the middle. The CDR3 DNA reads TGCAGCGTTGTGGGGGGCGCGGATCAGCCCCAGCATTTT. Its translation is CSVVGGADQPQHF. Full variable domain (missing parts from reference TRBV29-1 and TRBJ1-5): SAVISQKPSRDICQRGTSLTIQCQVDSQVTMMFWYRQQPGQSLTLIATANQGSEATYESGFVIDKFPISRPNLTFSTLTVSNMSPEDSSIYLCSVVGGADQPQHFGDGTRLSIL.

The DNA for the CDR3 is TGCGCCAGCAGCGCCATCCGACAGGGCAAGCAAAACAATGAGCAGTTCTTC. This translates into CASSAIRQGKQNNEQFF. The rearrangement joins TRBV5-1 to TRBJ2-1; TRBD1 matches 7 bases. The CDR3 runs to 17 residues. CDR1 and CDR2 (germline): SGHRS, YFSETQ. V dropped 4 bases and J dropped 5; count of bases not matched to a gene: 15.

The V and J genes are TRBV5-1 and TRBJ2-5, with a weak D call TRBD1 (7 bases). Trimming stripped 3 bases from V and 5 bases from J, with 14 bases between. Germline loops: CDR1 SGHRS, CDR2 YFSETQ. The CDR3 runs to 14 residues. CDR3 residues: CASSSGGSGETQYF. In DNA, the CDR3 is TGCGCCAGCAGCTCAGGGGGGTCTGGGGAGACCCAGTACTTC.

The V call is TRBV5-5, the J call TRBJ2-3; no clear D gene. Germline CDR1 SGHKS, CDR2 YYEKEE (reference sequence). V lost 0 bases, J lost 4 bases, and 9 bases lay in between. The CDR3 is 14 amino acids. The CDR3 DNA follows: TGTGCCAGCAGCTTGGGTAGGGCGGCAGATACGCAGTATTTT. It translates to CASSLGRAADTQYF. Complete variable domain (other parts from reference TRBV5-5 and TRBJ2-3): DAGVTQSPTHLIKTRGQQVTLRCSPISGHKSVSWYQQVLGQGPQFIFQYYEKEERGRGNFPDRFSARQFPNYSSELNVNALLLGDSALYLCASSLGRAADTQYFGPGTRLTVL.

The chain recombines TRBV6-5 with TRBJ2-1; TRBD2 matches 11 bases. Germline assignment: CDR1 MNHEY and CDR2 SVGAGI. The CDR3 is made up of 15 amino acids. The trim removed 4 bases at V and 4 bases at J, leaving 3 bases unmatched. The CDR3 sequence is CASSLLAGDYNEQFF. As DNA, the CDR3 is TGTGCCAGCAGTTTACTAGCGGGGGATTACAATGAGCAGTTCTTC.

The rearrangement links TRBV5-6 to TRBJ2-3; D unclear. CDR1 is SGHDT, CDR2 YYEEEE, per germline. This CDR3 region has 15 residues. The ends were cut back, 2 bases at V and 4 bases at J, with 14 bases in the middle. The DNA for the CDR3 is TGTGCCAGCAGCTTTAGAGAGACTCCTGCAGATACGCAGTATTTT. Protein sequence: CASSFRETPADTQYF. Complete variable domain (other parts from reference TRBV5-6 and TRBJ2-3): DAGVTQSPTHLIKTRGQQVTLRCSPKSGHDTVSWYQQALGQGPQFIFQYYEEEERQRGNFPDRFSGHQFPNYSSELNVNALLLGDSALYLCASSFRETPADTQYFGPGTRLTVL.

This sequence joins TRBV2 and TRBJ2-1; either TRBD1 or TRBD2 may fit D (7 bases each). The germline V gene encodes CDR1 SNHLY and CDR2 FYNNEI. V lost 7 bases to trimming and J lost 5 bases, with 15 bases between them. The CDR3 extends over 14 amino acids. The CDR3 sequence is CASITGEGHNEQFF. The CDR3 DNA reads TGTGCCAGCATAACAGGGGAGGGGCACAATGAGCAGTTCTTC.

CDR3 protein: CASSQEATNEKLFF. In DNA form, the CDR3 reads TGTGCCAGCAGCCAAGAGGCAACTAATGAAAAACTGTTTTTT. This chain links TRBV3-1 (or the pseudogene TRBV3-2) with TRBJ1-4; D unresolved. Germline loops: CDR1 LGHDT, CDR2 YNNKEL (reference sequence). The CDR3 extends over 14 amino acids. V was pared by 0 bases and J by 0 bases, with 2 bases between.

The CDR3 spells CASSMTGNTEAFF. DNA of the CDR3: TGTGCCAGTAGTATGACAGGGAACACTGAAGCTTTCTTT. V gene TRBV19 combines with J gene TRBJ1-1; maybe TRBD1 (6 bases). The germline V gene has CDR1 LNHDA and CDR2 SQIVND (reference sequence). There are 13 residues in the CDR3. V was pared by 3 bases and J by 1 base, with 6 bases between.

This clone was seen only once. This chain connects TRBV5-1 to TRBJ2-1; D gene unclear. V was trimmed by 0 bases and J by 5 bases, leaving 12 bases between them. The CDR3 is made up of 15 amino acids. CDR1 is SGHRS and CDR2 is YFSETQ in the germline V gene. The CDR3 spells CASSLAGDLNNEQFF. The DNA of the CDR3 is TGCGCCAGCAGCTTGGCCGGAGACTTGAACAATGAGCAGTTCTTC.

This clone was seen only once. The genes are TRBV25-1 and TRBJ1-4, with 7 positions matching TRBD1. Germline V gives CDR1 MGHDK, CDR2 SYGVNS. Trimming at V came to 8 bases and at J to 4 bases, leaving 7 bases not matched to a gene. This CDR3 has 14 residues. CDR3 in amino acids: CASSRQGGNEKLFF. DNA of the CDR3: TGTGCCAGCTCCCGACAGGGAGGTAATGAAAAACTGTTTTTT.